One and the same sample provided the 23 T cell receptor beta chains below, sequenced in a study of read filtering for tumor transcriptome and immune sequencing. Molecular barcoded adaptors covering alpha/delta and beta/gamma chains were used on approximately 400 ng RNA. MiXCR, run by TCRdb on the reads, gives a single entry per CDR3 protein. The table records roughly 82,000 distinct CDR3 sequences, roughly 12% of them present only once. The specimen sequenced was a population of CD138-negative cells sorted from bone marrow. The receptors come from a donor aged 40 or older with multiple myeloma.

About this clonotype itself: A read error may produce the germline difference seen at one junction end. CDR3: CASSLRHISTDTQYF. The CDR3 DNA sequence: TGCGCCAGCAGCTTGAGACACATCAGCACAGATACGCAGTACTTT. The chain joins TRBV5-1 to TRBJ2-3; no firm D call. Germline V gene data show CDR1 as SGHRS and CDR2 as YFSETQ. There are 15 residues in the CDR3.

A note on this clonotype: At one end the junction does not follow the germline gene, possibly because of a read error. The genes are TRBV19 and TRBJ2-4; TRBD2 agrees at 9 bases. This CDR3 has 14 amino acids. Germline V gives CDR1 LNHDA, CDR2 SQIVND (reference sequence). This chain's CDR3 is CASSGGLAENIPYF. The DNA of the CDR3 is TGTGCCAGTAGTGGGGGACTAGCCGAAAACATTCCGTACTTC.

This clonotype was observed at least ten times. The chain uses TRBV3-1 and TRBJ2-1; TRBD2 matches at 8 bases. The ends lost 1 base at V and 8 bases at J; junction bases unmatched: 7. The CDR3 spans 15 residues. The germline V gene encodes CDR1 LGHDT and CDR2 YNNKEL (reference sequence). CDR3 sequence (DNA): TGTGCCAGCAGCCAAGCACAAGCGGGGGTCGATGAGCAGTTCTTC. Translation gives CASSQAQAGVDEQFF.

The table lists this clonotype with many counts. V usage is TRBV28 and J usage is TRBJ2-1; unclear D gene. V shed 2 bases and J shed 5 bases, with 13 bases lying between them. Germline lookup yields CDR1 MDHEN and CDR2 SYDVKM. The CDR3 totals 15 residues. In DNA form, the CDR3 reads TGTGCCAGCAGTTTAACGTCAGGTTATCACAATGAGCAGTTCTTC. It codes for CASSLTSGYHNEQFF.

As to this clonotype: This could be a read error, since a much larger clone is one nucleotide away. The J gene is TRBJ2-1, the V gene TRBV5-1, with 7 bases fitting TRBD1. CDR1 SGHRS and CDR2 YFSETQ come from the germline V gene. This CDR3 is built from 13 residues. The CDR3: CASSVQGYNGQFF. The CDR3 DNA follows: TGCGCCAGCAGTGTACAGGGGTACAATGGGCAGTTCTTC.

The chain is built from TRBV6-2 or TRBV6-3 and TRBJ1-2; D gene ambiguous. This CDR3 has 14 amino acids. V dropped 5 bases and J dropped 3 bases, with 13 bases sitting between them. In germline, CDR1 is MNHEY, CDR2 SVGEGT. CDR3 nucleotides: TGTGCCAGCAGTCGTTTCACCCGAGACTATGGCTACACCTTC. Protein: CASSRFTRDYGYTF.

The V gene is TRBV20-1, the J gene TRBJ1-3; 12 bases are a match to TRBD1. V was pared by 3 bases and J by 0 bases, with 9 bases of the junction left unmatched. Germline V gene lookup returns CDR1 DFQATT and CDR2 SNEGSKA (reference sequence). CDR3 length: 18 residues. The CDR3, as DNA: TGCAGTGCTAGGGGACAGGGGGCAGGAGGATTCTCTGGAAACACCATATATTTT. This translates into CSARGQGAGGFSGNTIYF.

This clonotype was recorded only once. A read error is the likely source, as a far larger clone sits one nucleotide away. The chain couples TRBV11-2 to TRBJ2-7; 9 nucleotides agree with TRBD1. CDR1 and CDR2 from the germline V gene are SGHAT and FQNNGV. This CDR3 is 15 amino acids long. V shed 0 bases and J 7 bases; nucleotides not matched to a gene: 7. In DNA form, the CDR3 reads TGTGCCAGCAGCTTAGATCTCACAGGGGGCAATGAGCAGTACTTC. Amino acids: CASSLDLTGGNEQYF. Full variable domain (outside the CDR3, taken from reference TRBV11-2 and TRBJ2-7): EAGVAQSPRYKIIEKRQSVAFWCNPISGHATLYWYQQILGQGPKLLIQFQNNGVVDDSQLPKDRFSAERLKGVDSTLKIQPAKLEDSAVYLCASSLDLTGGNEQYFGPGTRLTVT.

This clonotype has a count of ten or more. This rearrangement joins TRBV12-3 or TRBV12-4 to TRBJ2-1, with D perhaps matching TRBD1 (6 bases). V was pared by 5 bases and J by 6 bases, with 11 bases between. The CDR3 loop spans 13 amino acids. CDR3 DNA sequence: TGTGCCAGCAGTCCACAGGGTCTCAATGAGCAGTTCTTC. Amino acid sequence: CASSPQGLNEQFF.

With regard to this clonotype: The conserved phenylalanine or tryptophan is not found at the CDR3 terminus, so this likely reflects a read error. The gene calls are TRBV20-1 and TRBJ2-5; TRBD1 aligns across 7 bases. Germline V gene sequence: CDR1 DFQATT, CDR2 SNEGSKA (reference sequence). Trimming cost V 5 bases and J 4 bases; bases outside gene matches: 13. The CDR3 sequence is 15 residues long. The CDR3 protein is CSAPFSARGRETQYS. The CDR3, as DNA: TGCAGTGCTCCTTTTTCCGCGAGGGGGCGAGAGACCCAGTACTCC.

This clonotype was counted ten times or more. V usage is TRBV27 and J usage is TRBJ2-7; TRBD1 might be the D (6 bases). The CDR3 consists of 16 residues. Germline V gene data show CDR1 as MNHEY and CDR2 as SMNVEV (reference sequence). Between the trimmed V and J ends, which lost 6 bases and 1 base, there was a span of 19 bases. CDR3 sequence (DNA): TGTGCCAGCAGGGGCCTCGGGACAACCGGATCCTACGAGCAGTACTTC. Translated, it gives CASRGLGTTGSYEQYF.

This clonotype came up many times. This chain connects TRBV11-2 to TRBJ2-1; D is perhaps TRBD1 (5 bases). The CDR3 sequence is 12 residues long. Germline CDR1 SGHAT, CDR2 FQNNGV. Trimming shortened V by 4 bases and J by 10 bases, and 11 bases separated the two germline ends. DNA of the CDR3: TGTGCCAGCAGCTCCCAGGGAATGGAGCAGTTCTTC. Its protein product is CASSSQGMEQFF.

This clonotype was counted many times. J is TRBJ2-7 and V is TRBV20-1, with 11 bases matching TRBD2. This CDR3 region has 14 residues. The V gene's germline CDR1 is DFQATT and CDR2 SNEGSKA (reference sequence). J lost 2 bases, V lost 5 bases, and 5 bases had no gene match. CDR3 loop: CSAPGTSGAYEQYF. The DNA for the CDR3 is TGCAGTGCTCCTGGGACTAGCGGAGCCTACGAGCAGTACTTC.

In this sample, this clonotype turned up once. The chain is built from TRBV7-9 and TRBJ2-5, with 7 bases identical to TRBD2. Germline lookup yields CDR1 SEHNR and CDR2 FQNEAQ (reference sequence). The CDR3 loop spans 15 amino acids. With V trimmed by 4 bases and J by 4 bases, 9 bases remained unmatched. The CDR3 coding sequence is TGTGCCAGCAGCTGGCTAGCGGCCGGGAGAGAGACCCAGTACTTC. This encodes CASSWLAAGRETQYF.

At least ten counts were recorded for this clonotype. This sequence joins TRBV14 and TRBJ2-7; tentative D call: TRBD1 (6 bases). The CDR3 covers 14 residues. CDR1 and CDR2 from the germline V gene are SGHDN and FVKESK. V dropped 4 bases and J dropped 5 bases, with 15 bases sitting between them. The CDR3 DNA reads as TGTGCCAGCAGCCGCCAACAGGGAGTGGACGAGCAGTACTTC. Residues: CASSRQQGVDEQYF.

V and J are TRBV5-5 and TRBJ2-1, with 7 bases lining up with TRBD2. V lost 4 bases to trimming and J lost 5 bases; unmatched junction nucleotides: 9. The CDR3 length is 15 residues. Germline CDR1 and CDR2: SGHKS and YYEKEE (reference sequence). The CDR3 loop is CASSLGGGGDNEQFF. DNA for the CDR3: TGTGCCAGCAGCCTTGGTGGGGGAGGGGACAATGAGCAGTTCTTC.

This clonotype was counted at least ten times. This sequence joins TRBV12-5 and TRBJ2-5; 8 positions match TRBD1. In germline, CDR1 is LGHNT, CDR2 FRNRAP. The V gene end was trimmed by 5 bases and the J gene end by 2 bases; junction bases not matched to a gene: 4. The CDR3 sequence is 14 residues long. The CDR3 reads CASGPGQAQETQYF. Written as DNA, the CDR3 is TGTGCTAGTGGTCCGGGACAGGCACAAGAGACCCAGTACTTC.

For this clonotype: Possible read error: a much larger clone is one base away. The chain recombines TRBV6-6 with TRBJ2-5; D might be TRBD2 (5 bases). CDR3 length: 14 residues. Germline values: CDR1 MNHNY, CDR2 SVGAGI (reference sequence). This chain's CDR3 is CASSYLGVQGTQYF. The CDR3 nucleotides read TGTGCCAGCAGTTACTTGGGAGTCCAAGGGACCCAGTACTTC.

This clonotype was observed at least ten times. The chain recombines TRBV7-9 with TRBJ2-7; D may be TRBD2 (5 bases). Germline V CDR1 and CDR2: SEHNR, FQNEAQ (reference sequence). There are 15 residues in the CDR3. The V end lost 1 base, the J end lost 3 bases, and 13 bases lay between the germline ends. The CDR3 sequence is CASSLGHSGNYEQYF. CDR3 in DNA: TGTGCCAGCAGCTTAGGACACTCGGGGAACTACGAGCAGTACTTC. The variable domain in full, completed from reference TRBV7-9 and TRBJ2-7, reads DTGVSQNPRHKITKRGQNVTFRCDPISEHNRLYWYRQTLGQGPEFLTYFQNEAQLEKSRLLSDRFSAERPKGSFSTLEIQRTEQGDSAMYLCASSLGHSGNYEQYFGPGTRLTVT.

This clonotype was seen many times. This chain connects TRBV11-2 to TRBJ2-1; TRBD2 aligns across 10 bases. The CDR3 is 17 residues long. CDR1 and CDR2 (germline): SGHAT, FQNNGV. The trim removed 3 bases at V and 0 bases at J, leaving 5 bases unmatched. The CDR3 DNA reads as TGTGCCAGCAGCTTCCAACTAGCGGGGAGCTCCTACAATGAGCAGTTCTTC. Protein product: CASSFQLAGSSYNEQFF. Drawing the rest from reference TRBV11-2 and TRBJ2-1, the complete variable domain is EAGVAQSPRYKIIEKRQSVAFWCNPISGHATLYWYQQILGQGPKLLIQFQNNGVVDDSQLPKDRFSAERLKGVDSTLKIQPAKLEDSAVYLCASSFQLAGSSYNEQFFGPGTRLTVL.

This clonotype was seen at least ten times. The chain uses TRBV2 and TRBJ2-6; 9 bases map to TRBD1. V lost 2 bases and J lost 4; bases outside the gene matches: 6. The CDR3 is made up of 17 amino acids. CDR1 SNHLY and CDR2 FYNNEI come from the germline V gene. Written as DNA, the CDR3 is TGTGCCAGCAGTGAAACAGGGGGCGCATCAGGGGCCAACGTCCTGACTTTC. Its protein product is CASSETGGASGANVLTF.

This clonotype was seen many times. CDR3 nucleotide sequence: TGTGCCAGCAGGGGGACAGGGAGGGGCACTGAAGCTTTCTTT. This codes for CASRGTGRGTEAFF. The chain links TRBV28 to TRBJ1-1, with 9 bases lining up with TRBD1. Germline CDR1 reads MDHEN; CDR2 reads SYDVKM. The CDR3 spans 14 residues. The junction had 6 bases not matched to a gene; V was cut back by 6 bases and J by 4 bases.

This clonotype was recorded many times. The J gene is TRBJ2-5, the V gene TRBV9, with TRBD2 matching over 8 bases. Germline V gene data show CDR1 as SGDLS and CDR2 as YYNGEE. This CDR3 is built from 15 residues. The V gene end was trimmed by 0 bases and the J gene end by 4 bases; junction bases not matched to a gene: 5. CDR3 coding DNA: TGTGCCAGCAGCGTAGGAAACGGGAGGGCAGAGACCCAGTACTTC. This encodes CASSVGNGRAETQYF.